The 9 T cell receptor beta chains in this list originate from one sample, sequenced in a study of siplizumab effects on memory and regulatory T cells (dated by TCRdb to the late 2010s). Library preparation used the immunoSEQ multiplex PCR assay. TCRdb's version of the immuneACCESS table is confined to in-frame rearrangements and falls short of the full clone set. An unresolved V gene accounts for under half of the shortfall where checked; the remainder is of unknown origin. The table for this sample lists 70,000 to 100,000 clones; approximately 94% of them were counted only once. The ten top clones hold over 5% of the sample. Specimen: CD8+ T cells sorted from blood. The origin of the receptors is a human donor in good health.

The V gene is TRBV10-1, the J gene TRBJ1-1; D remains ambiguous. Trimming shortened V by 4 bases and J by 4 bases, and 10 bases separated the two germline ends. There are 13 residues in the CDR3. Per germline, CDR1 WNHNN and CDR2 SYGVQD (reference sequence). The CDR3 bases are TGCGCCAGCAGTGGGTCCCAAAGCACTGAAGCTTTCTTT. This codes for CASSGSQSTEAFF.

The chain joins TRBV27 to TRBJ2-3; TRBD2 agrees at 7 bases. CDR1 is MNHEY and CDR2 is SMNVEV in the germline V gene (reference sequence). With V trimmed by 6 bases and J by 2 bases, 8 bases remained unmatched. The CDR3 consists of 15 residues. CDR3 in amino acids: CASRSLAALTDTQYF. The CDR3, as DNA: TGTGCCAGCAGAAGCCTAGCGGCCCTCACAGATACGCAGTATTTT.

This chain uses TRBV27 with TRBJ2-7; 8 bases are a match to TRBD1. Germline values: CDR1 MNHEY, CDR2 SMNVEV (reference sequence). V was clipped by 10 bases and J by 4 bases; unmatched bases: 6. The CDR3 is made up of 12 amino acids. The CDR3 here is CATGQGFYEQYF. CDR3 DNA: TGTGCCACCGGACAGGGCTTTTACGAGCAGTACTTC.

V and J are TRBV7-9 and TRBJ1-1; 10 bases fit TRBD1. The germline gives CDR1 SEHNR, CDR2 FQNEAQ (reference sequence). V gave up 6 bases and J gave up 0 bases; unmatched junction bases: 4. The CDR3 runs 15 residues. For the CDR3, the DNA is TGTGCCAGCAGTCTGGGACAGGGGTTGAACACTGAAGCTTTCTTT. Its protein product is CASSLGQGLNTEAFF.

The V and J genes are TRBV19 and TRBJ2-7, with 9 bases aligning to TRBD1. The CDR3 totals 15 residues. Germline-derived CDR1 and CDR2 are LNHDA and SQIVND (reference sequence). The V segment lost 1 base and the J segment 3 bases; nucleotides outside the gene matches: 4. CDR3 nucleotide sequence: TGTGCCAGTAGTATAGCCGGGACAGGGTTCTACGAGCAGTACTTC. Amino acids: CASSIAGTGFYEQYF. The full variable domain, with the rest looked up from reference TRBV19 and TRBJ2-7, is DGGITQSPKYLFRKEGQNVTLSCEQNLNHDAMYWYRQDPGQGLRLIYYSQIVNDFQKGDIAEGYSVSREKKESFPLTVTSAQKNPTAFYLCASSIAGTGFYEQYFGPGTRLTVT.

In this sample, this clone turned up once. The chain is built from TRBV5-1 and TRBJ2-3, with no clear D. This CDR3 contains 15 residues. V lost 6 bases, J lost 0 bases, and 14 bases lay in between. Germline CDR1 SGHRS, CDR2 YFSETQ. The DNA for the CDR3 is TGCGCCAGCATGAGCCGAGCGTCTAGCACAGATACGCAGTATTTT. Translation: CASMSRASSTDTQYF.

V and J are TRBV7-9 and TRBJ2-2, with unresolved D. The V and J ends lost 7 bases and 4 bases respectively, with 13 bases between them. Germline assignment: CDR1 SEHNR and CDR2 FQNEAQ (reference sequence). This CDR3 has 14 amino acids. Here the CDR3 DNA reads TGTGCCAGCATACGGGCCAGTGGCACCGGGGAGCTGTTTTTT. Its translation is CASIRASGTGELFF.

The DNA for the CDR3 is TGTGCCAGTAGTATTGGACTAGCGGGAGATCGTGAGCAGTTCTTC. Translated, it gives CASSIGLAGDREQFF. The genes are TRBV19 and TRBJ2-1; TRBD2 matches at 13 bases. CDR3 length: 15 amino acids. From germline, CDR1 is LNHDA and CDR2 SQIVND (reference sequence). With V trimmed by 3 bases and J by 9 bases, 5 bases remained unmatched.

The chain has TRBV6-5 and TRBJ2-7, with D maybe TRBD1 (5 bases). CDR1 is MNHEY and CDR2 is SVGAGI in the germline V gene. There are 13 residues in the CDR3. Trimming cost V 7 bases and J 3 bases, with 13 bases left between them. CDR3: CASTGPPRYEQYF. DNA of the CDR3: TGTGCCAGCACAGGGCCCCCCCGCTACGAGCAGTACTTC.